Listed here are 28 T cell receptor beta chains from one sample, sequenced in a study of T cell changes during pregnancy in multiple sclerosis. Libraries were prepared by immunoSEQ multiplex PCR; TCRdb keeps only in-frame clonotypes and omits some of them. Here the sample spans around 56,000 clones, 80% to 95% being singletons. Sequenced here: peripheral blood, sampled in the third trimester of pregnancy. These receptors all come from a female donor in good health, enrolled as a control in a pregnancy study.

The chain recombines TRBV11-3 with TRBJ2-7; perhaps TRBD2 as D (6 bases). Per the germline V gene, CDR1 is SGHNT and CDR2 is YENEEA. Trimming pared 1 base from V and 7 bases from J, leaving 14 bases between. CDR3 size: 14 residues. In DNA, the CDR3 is TGTGCCAGCAGCTTAGTTCGGTCTAGCGTTGAGCAGTACTTC. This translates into CASSLVRSSVEQYF.

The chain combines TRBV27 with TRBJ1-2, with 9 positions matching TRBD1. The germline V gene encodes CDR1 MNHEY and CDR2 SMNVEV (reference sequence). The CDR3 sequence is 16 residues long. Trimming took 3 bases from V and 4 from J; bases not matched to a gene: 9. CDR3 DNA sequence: TGTGCCAGCAGTTTTACGGGACAGGGTCACTCCTATGGCTACACCTTC. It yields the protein CASSFTGQGHSYGYTF.

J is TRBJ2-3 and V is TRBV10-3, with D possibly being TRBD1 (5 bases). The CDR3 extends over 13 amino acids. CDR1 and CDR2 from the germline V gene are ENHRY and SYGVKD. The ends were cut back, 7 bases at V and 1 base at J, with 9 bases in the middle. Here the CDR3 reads CAINEGGTDTQYF. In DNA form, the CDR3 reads TGTGCCATCAACGAAGGGGGCACAGATACGCAGTATTTT.

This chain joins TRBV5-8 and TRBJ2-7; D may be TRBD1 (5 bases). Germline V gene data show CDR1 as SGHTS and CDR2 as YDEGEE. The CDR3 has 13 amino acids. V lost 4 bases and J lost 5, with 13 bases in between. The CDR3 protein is CASSPPGAHEQYF. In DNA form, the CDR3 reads TGTGCCAGCAGCCCCCCTGGGGCGCACGAGCAGTACTTC.

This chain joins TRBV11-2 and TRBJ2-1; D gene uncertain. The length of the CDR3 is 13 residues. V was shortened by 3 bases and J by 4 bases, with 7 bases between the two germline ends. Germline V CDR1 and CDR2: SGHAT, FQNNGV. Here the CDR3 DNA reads TGTGCCAGCAGCTTGAGTGAATACAATGAGCAGTTCTTC. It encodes CASSLSEYNEQFF.

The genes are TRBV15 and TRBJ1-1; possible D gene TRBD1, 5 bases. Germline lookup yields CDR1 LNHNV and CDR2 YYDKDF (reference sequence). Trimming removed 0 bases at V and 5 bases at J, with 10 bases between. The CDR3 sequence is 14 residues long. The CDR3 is CATSRDQGVTEAFF. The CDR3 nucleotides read TGTGCCACCAGCAGAGATCAGGGTGTGACTGAAGCTTTCTTT. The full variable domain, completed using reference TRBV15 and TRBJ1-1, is DAMVIQNPRYQVTQFGKPVTLSCSQTLNHNVMYWYQQKSSQAPKLLFHYYDKDFNNEADTPDNFQSRRPNTSFCFLDIRSPGLGDTAMYLCATSRDQGVTEAFFGQGTRLTVV.

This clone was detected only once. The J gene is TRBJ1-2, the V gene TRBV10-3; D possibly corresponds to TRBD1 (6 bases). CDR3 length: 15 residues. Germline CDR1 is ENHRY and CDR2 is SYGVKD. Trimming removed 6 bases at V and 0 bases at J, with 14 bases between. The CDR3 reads CAISGTPLANYGYTF. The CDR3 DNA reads TGTGCCATCAGCGGGACACCGCTCGCTAACTATGGCTACACCTTC.

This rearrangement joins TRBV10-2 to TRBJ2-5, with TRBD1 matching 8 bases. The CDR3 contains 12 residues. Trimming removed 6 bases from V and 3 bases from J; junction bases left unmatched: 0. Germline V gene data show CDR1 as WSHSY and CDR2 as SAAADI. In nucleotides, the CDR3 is TGCGCCAGCAGGGGACAGGAAGAGACCCAGTACTTC. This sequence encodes CASRGQEETQYF.

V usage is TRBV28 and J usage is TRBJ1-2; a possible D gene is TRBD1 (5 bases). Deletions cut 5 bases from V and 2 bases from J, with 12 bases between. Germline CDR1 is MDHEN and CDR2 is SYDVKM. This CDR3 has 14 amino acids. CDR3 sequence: CASSITGGNYGYTF. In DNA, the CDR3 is TGTGCCAGCAGTATAACGGGGGGAAACTATGGCTACACCTTC.

This CDR3 is CASSPKKPTGDYSGANVLTF. The CDR3 DNA is TGTGCCAGCAGTCCAAAGAAGCCGACAGGGGACTACTCTGGGGCCAACGTCCTGACTTTC. The chain recombines TRBV27 with TRBJ2-6, with D possibly matching TRBD1 (8 bases). The CDR3 is made up of 20 amino acids. With 5 bases removed from V and 0 bases from J, the gap between germline ends came to 23 bases. Germline loops: CDR1 MNHEY, CDR2 SMNVEV (reference sequence).

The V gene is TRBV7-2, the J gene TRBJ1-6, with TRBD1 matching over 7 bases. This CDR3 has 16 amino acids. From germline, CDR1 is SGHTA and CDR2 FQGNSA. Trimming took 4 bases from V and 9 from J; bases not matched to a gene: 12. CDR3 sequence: CASSSHLSAGGSPLHF. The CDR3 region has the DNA TGTGCCAGCAGCTCTCACCTCTCGGCAGGGGGTTCACCCCTCCACTTT. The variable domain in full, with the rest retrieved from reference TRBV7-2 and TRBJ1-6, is GAGVSQSPSNKVTEKGKDVELRCDPISGHTALYWYRQSLGQGLEFLIYFQGNSAPDKSGLPSDRFSAERTGGSVSTLTIQRTQQEDSAVYLCASSSHLSAGGSPLHFGNGTRLTVT.

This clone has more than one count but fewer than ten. This CDR3 is CASSERWIRGSSTDTQYF. In DNA form, the CDR3 reads TGTGCCAGCAGTGAAAGATGGATTCGCGGATCTAGCACAGATACGCAGTATTTT. The gene calls are TRBV6-1 and TRBJ2-3; D remains ambiguous. The CDR3 has 18 amino acids. Trimming took off 2 bases at V and 0 bases at J, with 18 bases between the two ends. CDR1 is MNHNS and CDR2 is SASEGT in the germline V gene.

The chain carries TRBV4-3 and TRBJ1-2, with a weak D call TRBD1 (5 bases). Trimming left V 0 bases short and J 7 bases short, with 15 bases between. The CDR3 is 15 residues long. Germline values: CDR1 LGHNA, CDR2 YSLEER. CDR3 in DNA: TGCGCCAGCAGCCAAGATGGAGGGGCTGCAATTGGCTACACCTTC. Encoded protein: CASSQDGGAAIGYTF.

The chain's CDR3 is CASSPAQAGEQFF. CDR3 bases: TGTGCCAGCAGCCCTGCCCAGGCAGGCGAGCAGTTCTTC. The rearrangement uses TRBV11-3 and TRBJ2-1; no firm D call. V was cut by 5 bases and J by 10 bases, with 15 bases left in between. CDR3 length: 13 residues. CDR1 is SGHNT, CDR2 YENEEA, per germline.

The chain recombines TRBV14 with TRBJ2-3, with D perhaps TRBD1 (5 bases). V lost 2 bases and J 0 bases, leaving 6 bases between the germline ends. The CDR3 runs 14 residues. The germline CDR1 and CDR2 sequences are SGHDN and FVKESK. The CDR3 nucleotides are TGTGCCAGCAGCCAACCAGGGAGCACAGATACGCAGTATTTT. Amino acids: CASSQPGSTDTQYF.

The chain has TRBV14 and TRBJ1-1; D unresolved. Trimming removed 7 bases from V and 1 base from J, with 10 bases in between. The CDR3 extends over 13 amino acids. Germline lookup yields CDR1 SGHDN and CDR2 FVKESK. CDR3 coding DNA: TGTGCCAGCAAGGAACAGCAGAACACTGAAGCTTTCTTT. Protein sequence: CASKEQQNTEAFF.

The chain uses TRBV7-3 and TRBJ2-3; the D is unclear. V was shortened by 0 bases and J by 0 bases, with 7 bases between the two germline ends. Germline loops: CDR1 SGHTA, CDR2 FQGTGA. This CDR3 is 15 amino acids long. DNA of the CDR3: TGTGCCAGCAGCTTAACCGGGTTCAGCACAGATACGCAGTATTTT. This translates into CASSLTGFSTDTQYF.

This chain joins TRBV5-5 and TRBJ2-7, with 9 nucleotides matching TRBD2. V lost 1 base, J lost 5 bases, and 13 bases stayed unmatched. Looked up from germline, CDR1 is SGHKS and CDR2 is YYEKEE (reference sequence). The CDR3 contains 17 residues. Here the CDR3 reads CASSLSWGGRAANEQYF. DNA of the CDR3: TGTGCCAGCAGCTTGAGCTGGGGCGGGAGGGCCGCGAACGAGCAGTACTTC. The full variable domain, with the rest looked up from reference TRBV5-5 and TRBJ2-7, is DAGVTQSPTHLIKTRGQQVTLRCSPISGHKSVSWYQQVLGQGPQFIFQYYEKEERGRGNFPDRFSARQFPNYSSELNVNALLLGDSALYLCASSLSWGGRAANEQYFGPGTRLTVT.

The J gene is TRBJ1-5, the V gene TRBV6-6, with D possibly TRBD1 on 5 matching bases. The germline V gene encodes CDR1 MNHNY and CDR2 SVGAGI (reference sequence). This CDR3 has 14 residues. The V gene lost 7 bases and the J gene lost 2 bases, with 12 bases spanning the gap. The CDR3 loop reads CASTSGFGNQPQHF. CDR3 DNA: TGTGCCAGCACCTCAGGGTTTGGCAATCAGCCCCAGCATTTT.

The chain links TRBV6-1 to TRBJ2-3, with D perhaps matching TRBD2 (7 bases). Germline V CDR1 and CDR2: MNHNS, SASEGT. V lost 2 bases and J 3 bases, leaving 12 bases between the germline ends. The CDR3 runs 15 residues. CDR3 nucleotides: TGTGCCAGCAGTGAAAGGGGGGGGGCTACAGATACGCAGTATTTT. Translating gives CASSERGGATDTQYF.

CDR3 DNA: TGCGCCAGCAGCCAAGATCAGGCAGGGGGAGGAACAGATACGCAGTATTTT. Residues: CASSQDQAGGGTDTQYF. The chain couples TRBV4-3 to TRBJ2-3; a possible D gene is TRBD1 (7 bases). This CDR3 region has 17 residues. Trimming stripped 0 bases from V and 3 bases from J, with 16 bases between. Germline CDR1 and CDR2: LGHNA and YSLEER.

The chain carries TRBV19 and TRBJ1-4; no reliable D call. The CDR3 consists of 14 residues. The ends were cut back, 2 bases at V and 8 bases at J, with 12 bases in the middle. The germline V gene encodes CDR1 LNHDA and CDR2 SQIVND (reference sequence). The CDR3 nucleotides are TGTGCCAGTAGTATAACGAGTCTAGGAGAAAAACTGTTTTTT. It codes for CASSITSLGEKLFF. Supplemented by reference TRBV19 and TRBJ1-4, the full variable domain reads DGGITQSPKYLFRKEGQNVTLSCEQNLNHDAMYWYRQDPGQGLRLIYYSQIVNDFQKGDIAEGYSVSREKKESFPLTVTSAQKNPTAFYLCASSITSLGEKLFFGSGTQLSVL.

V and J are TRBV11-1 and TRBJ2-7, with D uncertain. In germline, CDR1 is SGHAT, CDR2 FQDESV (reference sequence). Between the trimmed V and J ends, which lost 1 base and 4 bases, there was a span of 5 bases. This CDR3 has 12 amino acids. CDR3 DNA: TGTGCCAGCAGCTTAGACAGTTACGAGCAGTACTTC. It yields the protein CASSLDSYEQYF.

Here the CDR3 DNA reads TGCGCCAGCCTTCTTTTAACAGTCACTGAAGCTTTCTTT. As protein: CASLLLTVTEAFF. The chain recombines TRBV10-1 with TRBJ1-1; D unresolved. Germline CDR1 is WNHNN and CDR2 is SYGVQD (reference sequence). Between the trimmed V and J ends, which lost 8 bases and 4 bases, there was a span of 14 bases. CDR3 length: 13 amino acids.

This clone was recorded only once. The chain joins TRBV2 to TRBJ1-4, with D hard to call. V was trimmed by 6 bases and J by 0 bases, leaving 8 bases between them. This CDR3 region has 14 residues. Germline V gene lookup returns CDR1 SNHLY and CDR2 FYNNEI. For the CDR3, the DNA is TGTGCCAGCAGGGGGAGCGCAACTAATGAAAAACTGTTTTTT. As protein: CASRGSATNEKLFF.

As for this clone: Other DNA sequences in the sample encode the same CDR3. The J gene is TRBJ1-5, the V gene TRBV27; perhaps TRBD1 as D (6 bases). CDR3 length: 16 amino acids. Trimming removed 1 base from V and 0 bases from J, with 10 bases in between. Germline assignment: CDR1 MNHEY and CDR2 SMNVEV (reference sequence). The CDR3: CASSLLGRGSNQPQHF. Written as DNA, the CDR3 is TGTGCCAGCAGTTTATTGGGCAGGGGTAGCAATCAGCCCCAGCATTTT.

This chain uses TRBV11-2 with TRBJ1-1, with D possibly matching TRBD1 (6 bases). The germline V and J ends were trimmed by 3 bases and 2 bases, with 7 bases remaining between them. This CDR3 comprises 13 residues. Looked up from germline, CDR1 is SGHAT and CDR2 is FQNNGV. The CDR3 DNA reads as TGTGCCAGCAGCTTGGACAGAAACACTGAAGCTTTCTTT. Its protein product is CASSLDRNTEAFF.

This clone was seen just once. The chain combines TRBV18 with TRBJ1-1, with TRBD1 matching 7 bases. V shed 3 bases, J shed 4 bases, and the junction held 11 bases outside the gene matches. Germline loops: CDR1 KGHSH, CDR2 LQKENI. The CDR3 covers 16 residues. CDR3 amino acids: CASSPGYRGIITEAFF. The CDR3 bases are TGTGCCAGCTCACCGGGCTACAGGGGAATAATCACTGAAGCTTTCTTT.